Below are 21 T cell receptor beta chains sequenced from a single sample in a study of blood T cell repertoires in COVID-19. The repertoire was sequenced with immunoSEQ multiplex PCR; TCRdb's copy has only in-frame clones and lacks some. The repertoire includes some 41,000 clones, around nine tenths of them detected once, and approximately 10% sits in the top ten. Material for sequencing was peripheral blood. These receptors all come from a man in his sixties with active COVID-19.

The rearrangement uses TRBV6-5 and TRBJ2-6; the D is unclear. Germline loops: CDR1 MNHEY, CDR2 SVGAGI. CDR3 length equals 13 residues. The germline V and J ends were trimmed by 7 bases and 2 bases, with 6 bases remaining between them. The CDR3 nucleotides are TGTGCCAGCAATTCGGCTGGGGCCAACGTCCTGACTTTC. Translating gives CASNSAGANVLTF.

The chain is built from TRBV10-2 and TRBJ1-2; 8 bases fit TRBD1. The trim removed 6 bases at V and 8 bases at J, leaving 5 bases unmatched. In germline, CDR1 is WSHSY, CDR2 SAAADI. The CDR3 totals 12 residues. CDR3 bases: TGCGCCAGCAGGGAGGACAGGGAGGGCTACACCTTC. Translation: CASREDREGYTF.

This clone showed up just once. The chain combines TRBV7-2 with TRBJ2-7; 10 bases fit TRBD2. J gave up 13 bases and V 3 bases, and 6 bases lay outside the gene matches. Per the germline V gene, CDR1 is SGHTA and CDR2 is FQGNSA. CDR3 length equals 12 residues. Here the CDR3 DNA reads TGTGCCAGCAGCTTCGAGCGGGGGGGGCAATACTTC. Translating gives CASSFERGGQYF.

V and J are TRBV5-1 and TRBJ2-1, with 7 bases matching TRBD2. The CDR3 covers 14 residues. V lost 1 base, J lost 8 bases, and 6 bases stayed unmatched. CDR1 is SGHRS and CDR2 is YFSETQ in the germline V gene. The CDR3 loop reads CASSLWARGDEQFF. The CDR3 DNA reads as TGCGCCAGCAGCTTGTGGGCACGGGGGGATGAGCAGTTCTTC.

The chain links TRBV5-6 to TRBJ2-5, with D tentatively TRBD2 (6 bases). The length of the CDR3 is 15 residues. The V gene lost 1 base and the J gene lost 2 bases, with 12 bases spanning the gap. CDR1 and CDR2 from the germline V gene are SGHDT and YYEEEE. The CDR3 loop is CASSLSSGAQETQYF. As DNA, the CDR3 is TGTGCCAGCAGCTTGAGTAGCGGAGCTCAAGAGACCCAGTACTTC.

This clone appeared a few times. The chain employs TRBV6-1 and TRBJ2-7; 13 bases align to TRBD2. The germline gives CDR1 MNHNS, CDR2 SASEGT. With 1 base clipped from V and 6 bases from J, the junction kept 0 bases outside the gene matches. The CDR3 is made up of 14 amino acids. The CDR3 loop reads CASSEGLAGGEQYF. The CDR3 DNA is TGTGCCAGCAGTGAAGGACTAGCGGGAGGCGAGCAGTACTTC.

The chain employs TRBV2 and TRBJ1-4; the D is unclear. Trimming took 3 bases from V and 12 from J, leaving 17 bases between them. CDR1 SNHLY and CDR2 FYNNEI come from the germline V gene. This CDR3 region has 14 residues. CDR3: CASSETVAGGELFF. The CDR3 DNA is TGTGCCAGCAGTGAGACTGTTGCGGGTGGTGAACTGTTTTTT.

The chain recombines TRBV9 with TRBJ2-3, with TRBD2 matching 10 bases. This CDR3 spans 16 amino acids. CDR1 and CDR2 from the germline V gene are SGDLS and YYNGEE. V lost 0 bases, J lost 5 bases, and 6 bases stayed unmatched. This CDR3 reads CASSVEGAGGLDTQYF. The CDR3, as DNA: TGTGCCAGCAGCGTAGAAGGAGCGGGAGGGTTAGATACGCAGTATTTT.

The V call is TRBV10-3, the J call TRBJ1-1; 8 bases line up with TRBD1. CDR3 size: 14 residues. Germline CDR1 is ENHRY and CDR2 is SYGVKD. J was trimmed by 2 bases and V by 7 bases; bases with no gene match: 6. The CDR3 reads CAITDGQGNTEAFF. Here the CDR3 DNA reads TGTGCCATCACGGATGGACAGGGCAACACTGAAGCTTTCTTT.

The chain combines TRBV18 with TRBJ2-2, with TRBD1 matching 9 bases. The CDR3 spans 15 residues. The trim removed 6 bases at V and 5 bases at J, leaving 7 bases unmatched. CDR1 KGHSH and CDR2 LQKENI come from the germline V gene. CDR3 DNA sequence: TGTGCCAGCTCGCGCCCCGGGACAGGGACCGGGGAGCTGTTTTTT. Protein product: CASSRPGTGTGELFF. Using reference TRBV18 and TRBJ2-2 for the parts outside the CDR3, the full variable domain is NAGVMQNPRHLVRRRGQEARLRCSPMKGHSHVYWYRQLPEEGLKFMVYLQKENIIDESGMPKERFSAEFPKEGPSILRIQQVVRGDSAAYFCASSRPGTGTGELFFGEGSRLTVL.

This chain links TRBV5-1 with TRBJ2-7; 7 bases are shared with TRBD2. Per germline, CDR1 SGHRS and CDR2 YFSETQ. J lost 1 base, V lost 0 bases, and 7 bases had no gene match. The CDR3 is made up of 16 amino acids. The CDR3 protein is CASSLGVAGLSYEQYF. The CDR3 bases are TGCGCCAGCAGCTTGGGAGTAGCGGGTCTTTCCTACGAGCAGTACTTC.

The rearrangement links TRBV7-9 to TRBJ2-1; 7 positions agree with TRBD1. The ends lost 3 bases at V and 15 bases at J; junction bases unmatched: 17. From germline, CDR1 is SEHNR and CDR2 FQNEAQ (reference sequence). This CDR3 has 15 amino acids. CDR3 coding DNA: TGTGCCAGCAGCTTTAATTCAGCTACAGGGGCTGGGGGGTTCTTC. Protein: CASSFNSATGAGGFF. Based on the CDR3 plus reference TRBV7-9 and TRBJ2-1, the full variable domain is DTGVSQNPRHKITKRGQNVTFRCDPISEHNRLYWYRQTLGQGPEFLTYFQNEAQLEKSRLLSDRFSAERPKGSFSTLEIQRTEQGDSAMYLCASSFNSATGAGGFFGPGTRLTVL.

The gene calls are TRBV12-5 and TRBJ1-6, with D possibly being TRBD1 (5 bases). The CDR3 contains 13 residues. Looked up from germline, CDR1 is LGHNT and CDR2 is FRNRAP. Between the trimmed V and J ends, which lost 8 bases and 7 bases, there was a span of 12 bases. CDR3 DNA: TGTGCTAGTACCACAGGTGGGAATTCACCCCTCCACTTT. It encodes CASTTGGNSPLHF.

The chain combines TRBV6-6 with TRBJ1-1, with TRBD1 as a possible D gene (5 bases). Trimming pared 6 bases from V and 5 bases from J, leaving 19 bases between. CDR1 and CDR2 from the germline V gene are MNHNY and SVGAGI (reference sequence). The CDR3 runs to 15 residues. The CDR3 loop is CASRHGAGRMTEAFF. The CDR3 DNA is TGTGCCAGCAGACATGGGGCGGGGCGGATGACTGAAGCTTTCTTT.

The rearrangement joins TRBV16 to TRBJ1-2, with no clear D. Germline V gene sequence: CDR1 KGHSY, CDR2 FQNENV. V was trimmed by 4 bases and J by 4 bases, leaving 13 bases between them. The CDR3 has 14 residues. The CDR3 coding sequence is TGTGCCAGCAGCCCGGAGGACTCGGTCTATGGCTACACCTTC. Its translation is CASSPEDSVYGYTF.

The chain carries TRBV27 and TRBJ2-7; 10 nucleotides agree with TRBD2. Trimming at V came to 5 bases and at J to 3 bases, leaving 7 bases not matched to a gene. The CDR3 is made up of 15 amino acids. Germline CDR1 and CDR2: MNHEY and SMNVEV (reference sequence). CDR3 region: CASSKGIAGGYEQYF. CDR3 sequence (DNA): TGTGCCAGCAGTAAGGGAATAGCGGGGGGCTACGAGCAGTACTTC.

This clone was seen once. The chain couples TRBV5-1 to TRBJ2-7, with TRBD2 matching 12 bases. Per germline, CDR1 SGHRS and CDR2 YFSETQ. Trimming took 4 bases from V and 1 from J; bases not matched to a gene: 3. This CDR3 spans 15 amino acids. The CDR3, as DNA: TGCGCCAGCAGCGTCGGGACTAGCGGGTCCTACGAGCAGTACTTC. Residues: CASSVGTSGSYEQYF.

This clone was counted between two and nine times. V is TRBV3-1 (or the pseudogene TRBV3-2) and J is TRBJ2-2; 11 positions agree with TRBD2. V gave up 2 bases and J gave up 6 bases; unmatched junction bases: 5. Germline CDR1 is LGHDT and CDR2 is YNNKEL (reference sequence). This CDR3 contains 16 residues. The CDR3 here is CASSQQLAGAAGELFF. CDR3 nucleotides: TGTGCCAGCAGCCAACAACTAGCGGGGGCGGCCGGGGAGCTGTTTTTT.

This sequence joins TRBV6-5 and TRBJ1-3; TRBD1 matches 9 bases. Germline V CDR1 and CDR2: MNHEY, SVGAGI. This CDR3 is 14 amino acids long. The V and J ends lost 7 bases and 7 bases, in that order; junction bases with no gene match: 8. The CDR3 nucleotides read TGTGCCAGCAACCCCGGGACAGGGAGCAACACCATATATTTT. Translated, it gives CASNPGTGSNTIYF.

V usage is TRBV21-1 and J usage is TRBJ2-1; the table gives TRBD1 as D, unverified against the DNA. TRBV21-1 is classified as a pseudogene. CDR3 length equals 15 residues. CDR3 region: CASSKRGRLVDEQFF. Written as DNA, the CDR3 is TGTGCCAGCAGCAAAAGGGGGCGGTTAGTCGATGAGCAGTTCTTC.

The V gene is TRBV4-2, the J gene TRBJ2-5; 8 bases match TRBD2. In germline, CDR1 is LGHNA, CDR2 YNFKEQ. V dropped 0 bases and J dropped 3; count of bases not matched to a gene: 6. The CDR3 totals 16 residues. Written as DNA, the CDR3 is TGTGCCAGCAGCCAAGATGGTTTGCGGGAGGAAGAGACCCAGTACTTC. Translated: CASSQDGLREEETQYF.